This T cell receptor (beta chain) was sequenced for a study of cytomegalovirus exposure and HLA in healthy donors. Study conclusions and caveats: For cytomegalovirus status, the classifier reportedly gave diagnoses with high specificity and sensitivity.

CDR1 and CDR2 from the germline V gene are MDHEN and SYDVKM. The CDR3 is 14 residues long. J was trimmed by 1 base and V by 7 bases; bases with no gene match: 4. PCR was performed using 60 Vbeta and 13 Jbeta primers. Method: immunoSEQ multiplex PCR; TCRdb's copy keeps in-frame clones and lacks some. The sample yields approximately 150,000 clones, roughly 85% seen once. To note about this clone: What it binds is unknown.

Healthy bone marrow donors made up the cohort. The specimen was PBMCs. The source is a man between 25 and 39 years old in good health and CMV-seronegative. V gene TRBV28 combines with J gene TRBJ2-3, with TRBD2 matching over 8 bases. The CDR3 sequence: CASTSAGGTDTQYF. DNA of the CDR3: TGTGCCAGCACCTCAGCGGGGGGCACAGATACGCAGTATTTT.